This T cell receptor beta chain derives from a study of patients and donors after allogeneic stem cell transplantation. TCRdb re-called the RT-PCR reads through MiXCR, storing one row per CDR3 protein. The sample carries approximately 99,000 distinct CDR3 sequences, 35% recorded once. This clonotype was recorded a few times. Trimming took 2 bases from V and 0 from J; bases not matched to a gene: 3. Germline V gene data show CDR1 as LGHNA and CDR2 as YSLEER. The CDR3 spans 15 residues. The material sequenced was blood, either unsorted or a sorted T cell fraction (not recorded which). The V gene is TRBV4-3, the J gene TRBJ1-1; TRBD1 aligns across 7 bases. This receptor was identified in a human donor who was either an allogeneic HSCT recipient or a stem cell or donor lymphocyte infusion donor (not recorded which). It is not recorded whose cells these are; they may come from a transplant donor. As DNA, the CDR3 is TGCGCCAGCAGCCAATCGGGACAGATGAACACTGAAGCTTTCTTT. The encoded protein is CASSQSGQMNTEAFF.